Listed below are T cell receptor beta chains from one sample, sequenced in a study of T-cell reconstitution after alpha-beta-depleted transplantation in children. One entry per CDR3 protein results from TCRdb running MiXCR on the PCR reads. The sample has 220,000 or so distinct CDR3 sequences, 6.5% to 10% seen once. The specimen comprised PBMCs, mostly from graft donor cells, sampled 180 days after TCRalphabeta/CD19-depleted stem cell transplant. The origin of the receptors is a male patient younger than 18 who had a stem cell transplant for acute lymphoblastic leukemia, so the T cells may come from the graft donor. CDR3s include the opening cysteine and the closing phenylalanine or tryptophan. Fields, in order: CDR3 protein, CDR3 DNA, D gene, V gene, clone size, J gene. The D gene is left open where the match is weak. Expanded clones get a size class; other rows say once, few or many, or leave the size out.

CAITGGPNTEAFF | TGTGCCATCACCGGAGGGCCGAACACTGAAGCTTTCTTT | NA | TRBV10-3 | many | TRBJ1-1
CASSQDSGTHEKLFF | TGTGCCAGCAGTCAGGATTCCGGGACGCATGAAAAACTGTTTTTT | NA | TRBV6-1 | many | TRBJ1-4
CASSFPGLGYEQYF | TGTGCCAGCAGCTTCCCGGGACTGGGCTACGAGCAGTACTTC | NA | TRBV11-2 | many | TRBJ2-7
CASSAPAGRTDTQYF | TGCGCCAGCAGCGCGCCAGCGGGTCGCACAGATACGCAGTATTTT | NA | TRBV5-1 | many | TRBJ2-3
CASSATGNYEQYF | TGCGCCAGCAGTGCGACAGGGAACTACGAGCAGTACTTC | TRBD1 | TRBV5-1 | many | TRBJ2-7
CASSADRVNSYNSPLHF | TGTGCCAGCAGTGCTGACAGGGTTAACTCCTATAATTCACCCCTCCACTTT | TRBD1 | TRBV6-1 | many | TRBJ1-6
CASSPASGTYEQYF | TGTGCCAGCAGCCCGGCTAGCGGAACCTACGAGCAGTACTTC | TRBD2 | TRBV3-1 | many | TRBJ2-7
CASSRRPTDTQYF | TGTGCCAGCAGCCGACGGCCCACAGATACGCAGTATTTT | NA | TRBV9 | many | TRBJ2-3
CASSQGPSGVTDTQYF | TGCGCCAGCAGCCAAGGTCCTAGCGGGGTCACAGATACGCAGTATTTT | TRBD2 | TRBV4-3 | NA | TRBJ2-3
CASSPDQGAYGYTF | TGTGCCAGCAGCCCAGACCAGGGGGCCTATGGCTACACCTTC | TRBD1 | TRBV5-4 | many | TRBJ1-2
CASSGSGYGYTF | TGCGCCAGCAGTGGATCGGGCTATGGCTACACCTTC | NA | TRBV10-2 | many | TRBJ1-2
CASSPRDRGEAFF | TGTGCCAGCAGTCCCCGGGACAGGGGTGAGGCTTTCTTT | TRBD1 | TRBV12-3/TRBV12-4 | many | TRBJ1-1
CASSFRTDYEAFF | TGTGCCAGCAGCTTCAGAACAGATTATGAAGCTTTCTTT | NA | TRBV7-8 | many | TRBJ1-1
CASSLGTRGRNF | TGTGCCAGCAGCTTAGGGACCCGAGGCAGGAACTTC | NA | TRBV7-2 | many | TRBJ2-7
CASSYSSSDSEQYF | TGTGCCAGCAGTTACTCCTCCTCGGACTCCGAGCAGTACTTC | NA | TRBV6-5 | NA | TRBJ2-7